The clone carrying this T cell receptor (beta chain) came up many times. TCRdb reprocessed the RT-PCR reads with MiXCR, giving one entry per CDR3 protein. The profile shows about 680,000 distinct CDR3 sequences, 14% of them singletons. After removal of 6 bases from V and 0 bases from J, the junction contained 7 bases not matched to a gene. This CDR3 has 15 residues. This TCR was recovered from a female donor in good health, serving as a healthy control. V and J are TRBV12-3 or TRBV12-4 and TRBJ2-7; 8 bases map to TRBD1. The sample taken for sequencing was memory CD4+ T cells from blood. Here the CDR3 DNA reads TGTGCCAGCAGATTGGGACAGGACGGCTCCTACGAGCAGTACTTC. Translation gives CASRLGQDGSYEQYF.